This TCR beta chain was identified during a study of cytomegalovirus exposure and HLA in healthy donors. Use of 60 Vbeta and 13 Jbeta primers characterized the PCR. Original processing methods: Counted up in a later analysis, unique TCR beta chains came to about 80 million, with 9.5 million to 13 million shared. Data came from immunoSEQ multiplex PCR; TCRdb stores just in-frame clones and leaves some out. The V and J calls and clone size come from that table; D and trimming were worked out from the DNA. This repertoire shows 65,000 to 85,000 clones, 75% to 90% found once; its top ten account for 1.5% to 2%. In the case of this clone: Its cognate antigen is unknown.

Notes on the study in general: One later analysis reportedly identified an Asian-associated ancestry cluster that showed fewer N-insertions than the roughly 600-donor mean. Later analysis associated a missense DCLRE1C variant with TCR beta V- and J-gene trimming. According to a later analysis, most TCR beta chains associated with CMV appeared HLA-restricted.

Unmatched junction bases numbered 6, after V lost 6 bases and J lost 3 bases. The CDR3 length is 15 residues. Germline loops: CDR1 WSHSY, CDR2 SAAADI. The chain joins TRBV10-2 to TRBJ1-2; 11 nucleotides align to TRBD1. The origin of this receptor is a woman aged 30 to 39 in good health and CMV-seronegative. Sequencing input: PBMCs. The CDR3 bases are TGCGCCAGCAGCGCCCGGGACAGGGGGGACTATGGCTACACCTTC. This sequence encodes CASSARDRGDYGYTF.